The source of this T cell receptor (beta chain) is a study of cytomegalovirus exposure and HLA in healthy donors. Findings and limits, study-wide: Previous analysis showed most TCR beta V segments were productive about 87% or about 30% of the time. It was reported that TCR beta sequences correctly inferred the HLA-A and HLA-B alleles for most subjects.

Amplification used 60 Vbeta primers and 13 Jbeta primers. Source study methods: A follow-up analysis tallied around 76 million unique TCR beta chains, roughly 11 million shared. Assay used: immunoSEQ multiplex PCR; TCRdb lists only in-frame clones, some missing. V, J and clone size are taken as reported in that table, and D and trimming were inferred from the DNA itself. The sample table sets out 140,000 to 150,000 clones. Germline assignment: CDR1 GTSNPN and CDR2 SVGIG (reference sequence). This CDR3 has 17 amino acids. The V and J ends lost 1 base and 0 bases, in that order; junction bases with no gene match: 9. A word on this clone: Its antigen is unknown.

The V gene is TRBV30, the J gene TRBJ2-3; 8 bases match TRBD2. The clonotype originates from a male donor in good health and CMV-seronegative. The specimen sequenced was PBMCs. CDR3 amino acids: CAWSEMGGGTSTDTQYF. DNA for the CDR3: TGTGCCTGGAGTGAAATGGGCGGGGGGACTAGCACAGATACGCAGTATTTT. The complete variable domain, with remaining parts taken from reference TRBV30 and TRBJ2-3, reads SQTIHQWPATLVQPVGSPLSLECTVEGTSNPNLYWYRQAAGRGLQLLFYSVGIGQISSEVPQNLSASRPQDRQFILSSKKLLLSDSGFYLCAWSEMGGGTSTDTQYFGPGTRLTVL.